Shown below are 15 T cell receptor beta chains from a single sample sequenced in a study of blood T cell repertoires in COVID-19. Assay: immunoSEQ multiplex PCR; the TCRdb copy retains only in-frame clones and omits some. The data hold more than 100,000 clones, with about 86% observed a single time. Sequenced input: peripheral blood. The receptors derive from a woman aged 50 to 60 with active or convalescent COVID-19.

This rearrangement joins TRBV27 to TRBJ2-7; D unclear. The V and J ends lost 0 bases and 1 base respectively, with 4 bases between them. Per germline, CDR1 MNHEY and CDR2 SMNVEV (reference sequence). The CDR3 is 13 amino acids. The CDR3 region has the DNA TGTGCCAGCAGTTTATCTGTATCCTACGAGCAGTACTTC. Its translation is CASSLSVSYEQYF.

V gene TRBV6-5 combines with J gene TRBJ2-5, with 7 bases matching TRBD2. V lost 6 bases, J lost 8 bases, and 9 bases stayed unmatched. The CDR3 has 13 amino acids. The germline CDR1 and CDR2 sequences are MNHEY and SVGAGI. Written as DNA, the CDR3 is TGTGCCAGCAGCAACGCACCGGGGGGAACCCAGTACTTC. As protein: CASSNAPGGTQYF.

Remarks on this clone: Compared with germline, one end of the junction differs, possibly owing to a read error. The V gene is TRBV7-2, the J gene TRBJ2-1; possibly TRBD2 for D (5 bases). CDR1 and CDR2 (germline): SGHTA, FQGNSA. There are 11 residues in the CDR3. This chain's CDR3 is CASSLAGEQFF. The CDR3, as DNA: TGTGCCAGCAGCCTAGCCGGTGAGCAGTTCTTC.

The DNA for the CDR3 is TGTGCCAGCAGCTTGGGCGGGAGGGCCGGCGGGGAGCTGTTTTTT. This gives the protein CASSLGGRAGGELFF. This chain connects TRBV5-5 to TRBJ2-2, with 9 positions matching TRBD2. The CDR3 runs 15 residues. Per the germline V gene, CDR1 is SGHKS and CDR2 is YYEKEE (reference sequence). The J segment lost 7 bases and the V segment lost 0 bases, leaving 4 bases of the junction unmatched.

The chain couples TRBV18 to TRBJ2-1; D unresolved. The CDR3 has 13 residues. Germline V gene sequence: CDR1 KGHSH, CDR2 LQKENI. V was pared by 1 base and J by 9 bases, with 10 bases between. The DNA for the CDR3 is TGTGCCAGCTCACCACGGCCCCGTGGTGAGCAGTTCTTC. Amino acid sequence: CASSPRPRGEQFF.

The chain links TRBV5-4 to TRBJ2-1, with D possibly being TRBD2 (5 bases). V lost 0 bases and J lost 1, with 8 bases in between. Germline-derived CDR1 and CDR2 are SGHNT and YYREEE (reference sequence). The CDR3 loop spans 15 amino acids. The CDR3 region has the DNA TGTGCCAGCAGCTTGGGTGAGGGATCCTACAATGAGCAGTTCTTC. Translating it yields CASSLGEGSYNEQFF.

The J gene is TRBJ2-7, the V gene TRBV5-1, with 7 positions matching TRBD2. This CDR3 has 16 amino acids. Germline trimming cut 5 bases from V and 2 bases from J; bases unmatched to any gene: 13. CDR1 and CDR2 from the germline V gene are SGHRS and YFSETQ. In DNA form, the CDR3 reads TGCGCCAGCAGAGGGGCTCGCGGGGGACTGACCTACGAGCAGTACTTC. It translates to CASRGARGGLTYEQYF.

The chain carries TRBV27 and TRBJ1-1; 7 bases agree with TRBD1. This CDR3 has 14 amino acids. Trimming at V came to 8 bases and at J to 1 base, leaving 7 bases not matched to a gene. Germline-derived CDR1 and CDR2 are MNHEY and SMNVEV (reference sequence). The CDR3 region is CASSGDRPNTEAFF. The CDR3 DNA reads TGTGCCAGCTCCGGGGACAGACCGAACACTGAAGCTTTCTTT.

This clone appeared once. The rearrangement joins TRBV28 to TRBJ1-6; D remains unclear. V gave up 5 bases and J gave up 9 bases, with 8 bases separating them. This CDR3 has 12 residues. Germline assignment: CDR1 MDHEN and CDR2 SYDVKM. The CDR3 region has the DNA TGTGCCAGCAGTCTCTCGGGTTCACCCCTCCACTTT. Translated, it gives CASSLSGSPLHF.

The chain links TRBV7-9 to TRBJ1-6, with D unresolved. CDR1 is SEHNR, CDR2 FQNEAQ, per germline (reference sequence). CDR3 length equals 13 residues. The V end was cut by 2 bases, the J end by 7 bases, with 6 bases between. CDR3 loop: CASSLNRNSPLHF. The CDR3 DNA follows: TGTGCCAGCAGCTTAAATCGGAATTCACCCCTCCACTTT.

The chain combines TRBV4-3 with TRBJ1-1; D is undetermined. Germline V gene sequence: CDR1 LGHNA, CDR2 YSLEER. CDR3 length: 12 residues. V was trimmed by 1 base and J by 7 bases, leaving 7 bases between them. This CDR3 reads CASSQGGGEAFF. Written as DNA, the CDR3 is TGCGCCAGCAGCCAAGGAGGTGGTGAAGCTTTCTTT.

The J gene is TRBJ2-1, the V gene TRBV19; D call uncertain. The CDR3 is 16 amino acids. Trimming took 4 bases from V and 2 from J, leaving 15 bases between them. The V gene's germline CDR1 is LNHDA and CDR2 SQIVND (reference sequence). The CDR3 reads CASSTPGMPPYNEQFF. CDR3 nucleotide sequence: TGTGCCAGTAGTACCCCAGGTATGCCACCCTACAATGAGCAGTTCTTC.

This sequence joins TRBV6-4 and TRBJ2-3, with 8 bases that match TRBD2. CDR1 and CDR2 (germline): MRHNA, SNTAGT. V shed 5 bases, J shed 1 base, and the junction held 8 bases outside the gene matches. The CDR3 loop spans 16 amino acids. CDR3: CASSPTSGEGTDTQYF. The CDR3 DNA sequence: TGTGCCAGCAGTCCTACTAGCGGAGAAGGCACAGATACGCAGTATTTT.

The CDR3 region is CASSSTGFTEKLFF. CDR3 DNA sequence: TGTGCCAGCAGTTCGACAGGGTTCACTGAAAAACTGTTTTTT. V gene TRBV28 combines with J gene TRBJ1-4, with 7 bases that match TRBD1. The germline V gene encodes CDR1 MDHEN and CDR2 SYDVKM. J gave up 7 bases and V 4 bases, and 6 bases lay outside the gene matches. The CDR3 has 14 amino acids.

The chain links TRBV28 to TRBJ2-7; weak D call: TRBD2 (7 bases). There are 13 residues in the CDR3. Deletions cut 4 bases from V and 5 bases from J, with 12 bases between. CDR1 and CDR2 from the germline V gene are MDHEN and SYDVKM. The CDR3 DNA sequence: TGTGCCAGCAGTTCCGGGGGGCGCAACGAGCAGTACTTC. Translating gives CASSSGGRNEQYF.